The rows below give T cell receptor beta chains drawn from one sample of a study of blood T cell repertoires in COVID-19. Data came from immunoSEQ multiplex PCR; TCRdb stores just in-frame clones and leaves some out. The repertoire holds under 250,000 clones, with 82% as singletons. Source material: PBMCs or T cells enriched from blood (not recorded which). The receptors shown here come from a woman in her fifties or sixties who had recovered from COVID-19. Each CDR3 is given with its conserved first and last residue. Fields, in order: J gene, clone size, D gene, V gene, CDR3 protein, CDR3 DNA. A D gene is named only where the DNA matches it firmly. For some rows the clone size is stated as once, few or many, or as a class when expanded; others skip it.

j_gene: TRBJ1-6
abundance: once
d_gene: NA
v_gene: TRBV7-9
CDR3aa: CASSLGGGSSYNSPLHF
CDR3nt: TGTGCCAGCAGCCTGGGAGGCGGGAGCTCCTATAATTCACCCCTCCACTTT

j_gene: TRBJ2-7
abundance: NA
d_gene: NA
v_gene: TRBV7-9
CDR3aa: CASSYPGSYEQYF
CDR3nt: TGTGCCAGCAGCTACCCCGGCTCCTACGAGCAGTACTTC

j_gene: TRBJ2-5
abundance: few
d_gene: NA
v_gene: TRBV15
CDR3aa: CATSRGRLVTETQYF
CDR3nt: TGTGCCACCAGCAGAGGAAGACTAGTGACGGAGACCCAGTACTTC

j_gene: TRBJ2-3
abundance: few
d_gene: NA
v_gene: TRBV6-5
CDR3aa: CASSRVLPSTDTQYF
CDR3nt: TGTGCCAGCAGCAGGGTCCTTCCTTCCACAGATACGCAGTATTTT

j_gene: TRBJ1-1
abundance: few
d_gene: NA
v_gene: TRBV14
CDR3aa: CASSQDSLNTEAFF
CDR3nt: TGTGCCAGCAGCCAAGACAGTTTGAACACTGAAGCTTTCTTT

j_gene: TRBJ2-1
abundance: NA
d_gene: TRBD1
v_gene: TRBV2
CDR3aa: CASSAIPGQGDNEQFF
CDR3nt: TGTGCCAGCAGTGCTATACCGGGACAGGGGGACAATGAGCAGTTCTTC

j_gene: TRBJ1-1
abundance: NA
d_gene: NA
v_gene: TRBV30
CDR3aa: CAWSPGAPRGANTEAFF
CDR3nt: TGTGCCTGGAGTCCAGGGGCGCCGAGGGGTGCGAACACTGAAGCTTTCTTT

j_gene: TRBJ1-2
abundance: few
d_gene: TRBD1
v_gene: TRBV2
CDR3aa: CASSLGTGGHGYTF
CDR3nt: TGTGCCAGCAGCTTGGGGACAGGGGGCCATGGCTACACCTTC

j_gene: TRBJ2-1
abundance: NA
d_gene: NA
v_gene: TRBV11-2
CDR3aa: CASSLNRVNEQFF
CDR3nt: TGTGCCAGCAGCTTAAACAGGGTCAACGAGCAGTTCTTC

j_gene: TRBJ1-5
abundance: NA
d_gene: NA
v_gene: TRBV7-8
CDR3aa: CASSRTGQPQHF
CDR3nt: TGTGCCAGCAGCCGGACGGGACAGCCCCAGCATTTT

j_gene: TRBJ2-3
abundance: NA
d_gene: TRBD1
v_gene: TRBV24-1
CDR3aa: CATSDTQGVGTDTQYF
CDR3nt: TGTGCCACCAGTGATACACAGGGGGTTGGAACAGATACGCAGTATTTT

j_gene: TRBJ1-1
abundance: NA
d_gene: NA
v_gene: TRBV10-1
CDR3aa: CASSDTVNTEAFF
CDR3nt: TGCGCCAGCAGTGATACGGTGAACACTGAAGCTTTCTTT

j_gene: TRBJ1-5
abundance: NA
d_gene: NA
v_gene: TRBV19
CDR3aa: CASSTTGKQNQPQHF
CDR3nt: TGTGCCAGTAGTACCACAGGTAAGCAGAATCAGCCCCAGCATTTT

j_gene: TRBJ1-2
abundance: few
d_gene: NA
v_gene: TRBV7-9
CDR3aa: CASSSTALNTF
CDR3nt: TGTGCCAGCAGCTCGACAGCTTTGAACACCTTC

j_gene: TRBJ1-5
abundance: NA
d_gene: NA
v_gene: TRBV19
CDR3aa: CASSAGNREQPQHF
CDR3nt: TGTGCCAGTAGTGCAGGGAACAGGGAACAGCCCCAGCATTTT

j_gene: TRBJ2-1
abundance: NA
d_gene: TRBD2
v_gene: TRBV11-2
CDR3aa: CASSSPPSGRVFF
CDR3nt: TGTGCCAGCAGCTCCCCCCCGAGCGGGAGGGTGTTCTTC

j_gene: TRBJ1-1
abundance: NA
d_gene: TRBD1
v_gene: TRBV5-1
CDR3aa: CASSFTGTGGALKEAFF
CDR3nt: TGCGCCAGCAGCTTTACCGGGACAGGGGGCGCACTCAAGGAAGCTTTCTTT

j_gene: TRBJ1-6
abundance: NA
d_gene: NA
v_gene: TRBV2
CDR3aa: CASLAGEGSPLHF
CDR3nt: TGTGCCAGCCTGGCAGGAGAGGGCTCACCCCTCCACTTT

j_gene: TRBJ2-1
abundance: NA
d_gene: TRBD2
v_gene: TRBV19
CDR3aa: CASSKAPGLAGGRGSYNEQFF
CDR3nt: TGTGCCAGTAGTAAGGCACCCGGGCTAGCGGGGGGCCGCGGCTCCTACAATGAGCAGTTCTTC

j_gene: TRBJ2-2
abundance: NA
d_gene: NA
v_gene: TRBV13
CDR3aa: CASSEEGAGLLPNTGELFF
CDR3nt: TGTGCCAGCAGCGAGGAGGGAGCTGGGCTTCTCCCGAACACCGGGGAGCTGTTTTTT

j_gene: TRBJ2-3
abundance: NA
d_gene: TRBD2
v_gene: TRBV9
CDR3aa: CASSDRSGGAWRDTQYF
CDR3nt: TGTGCCAGCAGCGATCGTAGCGGGGGGGCTTGGAGAGATACGCAGTATTTT

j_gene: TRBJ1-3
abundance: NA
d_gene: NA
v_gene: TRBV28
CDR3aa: CASSGGGIRAISSGNTIYF
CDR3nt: TGTGCCAGCTCTGGCGGGGGTATTCGGGCGATTTCCTCTGGAAACACCATATATTTT

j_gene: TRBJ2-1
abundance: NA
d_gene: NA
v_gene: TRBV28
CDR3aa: CASSEYNEQFF
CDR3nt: TGTGCCAGCAGTGAGTACAATGAGCAGTTCTTC

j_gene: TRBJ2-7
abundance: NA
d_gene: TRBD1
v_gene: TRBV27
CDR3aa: CASSLTGGYIAYEQYF
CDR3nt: TGTGCCAGCAGTTTGACAGGGGGCTATATTGCCTACGAGCAGTACTTC

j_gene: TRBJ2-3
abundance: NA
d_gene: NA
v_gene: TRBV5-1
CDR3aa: CASSSRGLEVDTQYF
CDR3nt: TGCGCCAGCAGCTCGCGGGGCCTAGAGGTAGATACGCAGTATTTT

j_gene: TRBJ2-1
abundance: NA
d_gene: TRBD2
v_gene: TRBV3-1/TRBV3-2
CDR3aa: CASSQDVFWASGRSSYNEQFF
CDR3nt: TGTGCCAGCAGCCAAGATGTTTTTTGGGCTAGCGGGAGATCCTCCTACAATGAGCAGTTCTTC

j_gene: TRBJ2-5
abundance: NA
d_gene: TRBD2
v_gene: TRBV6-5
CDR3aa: CASSRTGGGTQYF
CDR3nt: TGTGCCAGCAGCCGGACGGGGGGTGGAACCCAGTACTTC

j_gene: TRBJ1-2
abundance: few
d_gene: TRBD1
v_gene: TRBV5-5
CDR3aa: CASSEDDRDNYGYTF
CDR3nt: TGTGCCAGCAGCGAAGACGACAGGGATAACTATGGCTACACCTTC

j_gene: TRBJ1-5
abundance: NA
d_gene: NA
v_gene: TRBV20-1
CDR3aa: CSASYSNQPQHF
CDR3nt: TGCAGTGCTAGTTATAGCAATCAGCCCCAGCATTTT

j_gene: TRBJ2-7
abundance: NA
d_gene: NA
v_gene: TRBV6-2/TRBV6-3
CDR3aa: CASSFYRVGEQYF
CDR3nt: TGTGCCAGCAGTTTCTACAGGGTGGGCGAGCAGTACTTC

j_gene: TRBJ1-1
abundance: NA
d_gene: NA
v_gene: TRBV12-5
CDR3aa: CASARQTEAFF
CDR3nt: TGTGCTAGTGCCCGACAGACTGAAGCTTTCTTT

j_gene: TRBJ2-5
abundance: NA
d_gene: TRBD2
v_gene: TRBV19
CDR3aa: CASSTWTSGIQETQYF
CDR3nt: TGTGCCAGTAGTACCTGGACTAGCGGGATCCAAGAGACCCAGTACTTC

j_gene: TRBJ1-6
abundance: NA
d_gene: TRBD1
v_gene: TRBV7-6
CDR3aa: CASSSGQYNSPLHF
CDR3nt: TGTGCCAGCAGCTCGGGACAGTATAATTCACCCCTCCACTTT

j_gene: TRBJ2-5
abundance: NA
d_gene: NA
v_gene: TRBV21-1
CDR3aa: CASSTGGGAKRETQYF
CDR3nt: TGTGCCAGCAGCACGGGCGGGGGGGCGAAAAGAGAGACCCAGTACTTC

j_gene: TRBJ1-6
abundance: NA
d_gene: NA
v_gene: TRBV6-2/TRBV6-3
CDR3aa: CASSQGLGNSPLHF
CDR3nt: TGTGCCAGCAGCCAGGGGCTGGGTAATTCACCCCTCCACTTT

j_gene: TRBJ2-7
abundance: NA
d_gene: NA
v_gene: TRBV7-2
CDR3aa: CASSLVVRSYEQYF
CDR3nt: TGTGCCAGCAGCTTAGTGGTCAGATCCTACGAGCAGTACTTC

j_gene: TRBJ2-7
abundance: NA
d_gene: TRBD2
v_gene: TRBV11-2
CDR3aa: CASSDYPSGRAGEQYF
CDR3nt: TGTGCCAGCAGCGATTACCCTAGCGGGAGGGCGGGCGAGCAGTACTTC

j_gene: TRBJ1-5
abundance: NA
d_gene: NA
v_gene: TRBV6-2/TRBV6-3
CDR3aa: CASSTGNQPQHF
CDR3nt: TGTGCCAGCAGTACGGGCAATCAGCCCCAGCATTTT

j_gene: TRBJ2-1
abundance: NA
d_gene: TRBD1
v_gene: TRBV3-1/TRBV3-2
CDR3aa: CASSHRDRVYGEQFF
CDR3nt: TGTGCCAGCAGCCACCGGGACAGGGTCTACGGTGAGCAGTTCTTC

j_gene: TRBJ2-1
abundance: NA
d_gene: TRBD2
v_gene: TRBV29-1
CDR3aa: CSVEEGTSGAYNEQFF
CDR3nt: TGCAGCGTTGAAGAAGGGACTAGCGGGGCCTACAATGAGCAGTTCTTC

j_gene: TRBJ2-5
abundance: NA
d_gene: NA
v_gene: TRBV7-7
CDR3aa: CASSLMGQEQETQYF
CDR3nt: TGTGCCAGCAGCTTAATGGGGCAGGAACAAGAGACCCAGTACTTC

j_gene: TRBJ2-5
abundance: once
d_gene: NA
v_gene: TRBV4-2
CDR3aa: CASSQDGAREETQYF
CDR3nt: TGTGCCAGCAGCCAAGATGGGGCTAGAGAAGAGACCCAGTACTTC

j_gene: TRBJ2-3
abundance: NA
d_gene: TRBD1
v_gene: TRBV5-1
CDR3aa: CASSFTGGGPRTDTQYF
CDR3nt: TGCGCCAGCAGCTTTACAGGGGGCGGCCCCCGCACAGATACGCAGTATTTT

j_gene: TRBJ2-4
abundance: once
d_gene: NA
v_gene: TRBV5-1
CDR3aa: CASSLDSLRGGSLAKNIQYF
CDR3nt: TGCGCCAGCAGCTTAGATTCTCTTAGGGGGGGTTCACTAGCCAAAAACATTCAGTACTTC

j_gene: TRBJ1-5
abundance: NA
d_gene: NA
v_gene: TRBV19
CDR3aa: CASSISGGGQPQHF
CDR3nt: TGTGCCAGTAGTATATCGGGGGGAGGTCAGCCCCAGCATTTT

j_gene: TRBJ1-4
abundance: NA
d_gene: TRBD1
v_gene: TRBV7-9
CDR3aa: CASSSTGEIEKLFF
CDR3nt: TGTGCCAGCAGCTCAACAGGGGAAATTGAAAAACTGTTTTTT

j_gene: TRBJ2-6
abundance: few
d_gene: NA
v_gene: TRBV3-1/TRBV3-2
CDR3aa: CASSQVGSGANVLTF
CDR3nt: TGTGCCAGCAGCCAAGTCGGCTCTGGGGCCAACGTCCTGACTTTC

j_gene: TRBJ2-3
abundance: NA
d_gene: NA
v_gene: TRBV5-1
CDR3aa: CASSLQGPSTDTQYF
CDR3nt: TGCGCCAGCAGCTTGCAGGGTCCCAGTACAGATACGCAGTATTTT

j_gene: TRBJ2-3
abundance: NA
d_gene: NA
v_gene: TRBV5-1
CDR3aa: CASSTTVTDTQYF
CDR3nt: TGCGCCAGCAGCACGACAGTCACAGATACGCAGTATTTT